This entry concerns a single T cell receptor beta chain. This sample stems from a study of T cell changes during pregnancy in multiple sclerosis. Some clones are missing from TCRdb's copy, which holds only in-frame ones; the method was immunoSEQ multiplex PCR. The profile shows roughly 80,000 clones, 93% of them singletons. V shed 4 bases and J 2 bases; nucleotides not matched to a gene: 8. Germline V lookup: CDR1 KGHSH, CDR2 LQKENI. This CDR3 has 15 amino acids. The chain is built from TRBV18 and TRBJ2-7, with 7 bases fitting TRBD1. The sequenced sample was peripheral blood, obtained after pregnancy. The clonotype was recovered from a female donor in good health, enrolled as a control in a pregnancy study. CDR3 coding DNA: TGTGCCAGCTCACGAATCCGGACAGGCCCCTACGAGCAGTACTTC. This codes for CASSRIRTGPYEQYF. The full variable domain, rest sourced from reference TRBV18 and TRBJ2-7, is NAGVMQNPRHLVRRRGQEARLRCSPMKGHSHVYWYRQLPEEGLKFMVYLQKENIIDESGMPKERFSAEFPKEGPSILRIQQVVRGDSAAYFCASSRIRTGPYEQYFGPGTRLTVT.